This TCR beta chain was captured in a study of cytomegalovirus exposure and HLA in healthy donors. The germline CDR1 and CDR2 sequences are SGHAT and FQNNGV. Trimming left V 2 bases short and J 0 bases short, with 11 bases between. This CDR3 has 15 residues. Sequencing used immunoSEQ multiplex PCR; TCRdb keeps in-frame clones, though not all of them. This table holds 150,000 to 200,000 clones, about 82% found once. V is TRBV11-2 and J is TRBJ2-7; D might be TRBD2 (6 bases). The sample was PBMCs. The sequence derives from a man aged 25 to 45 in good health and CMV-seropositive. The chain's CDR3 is CASSLQVGGSYEQYF. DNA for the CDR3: TGTGCCAGCAGCTTACAGGTGGGGGGCTCCTACGAGCAGTACTTC.